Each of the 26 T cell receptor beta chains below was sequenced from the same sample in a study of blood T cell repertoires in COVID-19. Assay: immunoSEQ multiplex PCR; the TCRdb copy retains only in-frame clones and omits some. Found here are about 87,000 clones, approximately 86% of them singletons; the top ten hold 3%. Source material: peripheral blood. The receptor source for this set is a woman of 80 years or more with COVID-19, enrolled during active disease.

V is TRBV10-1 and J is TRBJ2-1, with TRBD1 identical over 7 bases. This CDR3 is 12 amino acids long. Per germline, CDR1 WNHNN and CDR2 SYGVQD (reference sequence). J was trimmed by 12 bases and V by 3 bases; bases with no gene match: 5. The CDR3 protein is CASSEGGAGQFF. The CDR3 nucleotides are TGCGCCAGCAGTGAAGGGGGCGCTGGGCAGTTCTTC.

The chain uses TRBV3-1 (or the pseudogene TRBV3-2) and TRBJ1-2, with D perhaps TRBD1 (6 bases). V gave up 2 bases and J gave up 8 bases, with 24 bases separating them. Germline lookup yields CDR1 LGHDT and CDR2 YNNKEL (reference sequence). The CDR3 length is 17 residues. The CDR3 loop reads CASSQSTVGGAPLGYTF. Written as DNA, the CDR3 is TGTGCCAGCAGCCAATCTACCGTGGGGGGGGCCCCTTTGGGCTACACCTTC.

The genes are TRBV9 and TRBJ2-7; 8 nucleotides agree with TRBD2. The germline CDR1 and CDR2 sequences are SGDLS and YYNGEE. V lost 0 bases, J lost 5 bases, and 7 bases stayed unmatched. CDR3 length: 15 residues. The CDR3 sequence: CASSVGVAGLNEQYF. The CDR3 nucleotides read TGTGCCAGCAGCGTAGGAGTAGCGGGGCTAAACGAGCAGTACTTC.

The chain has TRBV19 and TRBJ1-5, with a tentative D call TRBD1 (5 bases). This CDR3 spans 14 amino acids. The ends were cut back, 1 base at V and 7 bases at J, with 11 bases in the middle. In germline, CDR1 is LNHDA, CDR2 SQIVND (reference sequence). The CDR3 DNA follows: TGTGCCAGTAGTATAGTTGCGGGGGGGCAGCCCCAGCATTTT. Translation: CASSIVAGGQPQHF.

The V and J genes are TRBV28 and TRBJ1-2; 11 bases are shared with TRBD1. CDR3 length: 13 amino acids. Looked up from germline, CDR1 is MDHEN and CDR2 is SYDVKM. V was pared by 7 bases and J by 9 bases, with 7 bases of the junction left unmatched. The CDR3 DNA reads TGTGCCAGCACCGAACGGACAGGGGGCAGCTACACCTTC. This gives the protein CASTERTGGSYTF.

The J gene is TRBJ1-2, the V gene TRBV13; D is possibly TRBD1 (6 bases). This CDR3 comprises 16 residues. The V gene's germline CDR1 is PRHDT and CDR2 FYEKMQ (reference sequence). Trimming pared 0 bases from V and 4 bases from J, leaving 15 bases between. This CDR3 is CASSLGYRVQLYGYTF. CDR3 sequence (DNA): TGTGCCAGCAGCTTAGGTTACAGGGTTCAGCTCTATGGCTACACCTTC.

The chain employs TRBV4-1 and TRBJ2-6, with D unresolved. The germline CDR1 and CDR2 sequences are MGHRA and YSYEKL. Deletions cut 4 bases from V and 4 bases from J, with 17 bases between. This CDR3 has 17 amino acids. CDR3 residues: CASSPFFSTGGANVLTF. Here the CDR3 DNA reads TGCGCCAGCAGCCCTTTCTTCTCCACCGGGGGGGCCAACGTCCTGACTTTC.

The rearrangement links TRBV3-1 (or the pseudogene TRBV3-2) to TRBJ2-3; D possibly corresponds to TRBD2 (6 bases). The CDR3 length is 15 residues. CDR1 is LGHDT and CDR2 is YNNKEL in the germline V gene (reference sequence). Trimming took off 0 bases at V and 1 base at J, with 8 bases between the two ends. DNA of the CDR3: TGTGCCAGCAGCCAAGACGGGAGAGGCACAGATACGCAGTATTTT. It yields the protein CASSQDGRGTDTQYF.

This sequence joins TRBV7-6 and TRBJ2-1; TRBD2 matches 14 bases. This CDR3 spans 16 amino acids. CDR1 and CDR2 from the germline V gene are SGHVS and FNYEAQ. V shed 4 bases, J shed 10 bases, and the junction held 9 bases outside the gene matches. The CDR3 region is CASSSLTSGGAGEQFF. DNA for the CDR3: TGTGCCAGCAGCTCACTGACTAGCGGGGGGGCGGGAGAGCAGTTCTTC.

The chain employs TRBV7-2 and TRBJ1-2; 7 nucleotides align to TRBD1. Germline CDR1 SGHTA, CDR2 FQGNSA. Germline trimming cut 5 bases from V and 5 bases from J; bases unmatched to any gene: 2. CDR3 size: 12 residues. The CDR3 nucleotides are TGTGCCAGCAGCCTACAGGGGTATGGCTACACCTTC. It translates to CASSLQGYGYTF. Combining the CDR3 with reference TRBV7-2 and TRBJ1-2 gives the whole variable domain GAGVSQSPSNKVTEKGKDVELRCDPISGHTALYWYRQSLGQGLEFLIYFQGNSAPDKSGLPSDRFSAERTGGSVSTLTIQRTQQEDSAVYLCASSLQGYGYTFGSGTRLTVV.

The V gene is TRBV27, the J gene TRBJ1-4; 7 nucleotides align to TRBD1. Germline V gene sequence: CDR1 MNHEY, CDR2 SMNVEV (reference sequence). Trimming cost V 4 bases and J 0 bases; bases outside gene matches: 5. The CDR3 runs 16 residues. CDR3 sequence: CASSSYRGATNEKLFF. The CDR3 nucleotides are TGTGCCAGCAGTTCCTACAGGGGCGCAACTAATGAAAAACTGTTTTTT.

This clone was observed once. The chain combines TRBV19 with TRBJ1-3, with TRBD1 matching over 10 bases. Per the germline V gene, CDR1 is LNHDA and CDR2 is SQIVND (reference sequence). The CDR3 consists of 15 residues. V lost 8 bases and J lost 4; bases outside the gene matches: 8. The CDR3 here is CASPSGTGVGNTIYF. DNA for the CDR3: TGTGCCAGTCCTTCCGGGACAGGGGTCGGAAACACCATATATTTT.

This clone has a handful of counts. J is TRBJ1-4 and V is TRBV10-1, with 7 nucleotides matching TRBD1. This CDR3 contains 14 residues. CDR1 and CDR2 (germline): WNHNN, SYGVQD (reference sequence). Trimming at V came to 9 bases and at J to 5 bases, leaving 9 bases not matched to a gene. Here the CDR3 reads CASFTGQNNEKLFF. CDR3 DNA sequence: TGCGCCAGTTTTACGGGACAGAACAATGAAAAACTGTTTTTT.

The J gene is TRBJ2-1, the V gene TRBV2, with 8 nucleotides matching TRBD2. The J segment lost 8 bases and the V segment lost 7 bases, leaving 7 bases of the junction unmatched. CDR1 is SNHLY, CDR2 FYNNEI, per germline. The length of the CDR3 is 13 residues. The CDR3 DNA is TGTGCCAGCAAACCGGGAGGGAGGGATGAGCAGTTCTTC. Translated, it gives CASKPGGRDEQFF.

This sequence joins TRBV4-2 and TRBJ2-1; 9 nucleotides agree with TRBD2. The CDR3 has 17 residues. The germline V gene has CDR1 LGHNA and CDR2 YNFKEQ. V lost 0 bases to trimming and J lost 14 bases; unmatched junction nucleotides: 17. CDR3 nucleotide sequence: TGTGCCAGCAGCCAAGACCCAGCGGGGGGCTCCTACAACAGGAAGTTCTTC. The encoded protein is CASSQDPAGGSYNRKFF.

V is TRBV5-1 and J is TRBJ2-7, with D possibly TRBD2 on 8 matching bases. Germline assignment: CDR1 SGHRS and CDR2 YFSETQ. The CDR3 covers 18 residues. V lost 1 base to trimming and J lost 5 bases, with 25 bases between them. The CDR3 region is CASSLPAGSGGGWDEQYF. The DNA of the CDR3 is TGCGCCAGCAGCTTGCCAGCAGGGTCGGGAGGGGGCTGGGACGAGCAGTACTTC.

In DNA, the CDR3 is TGCGCCAGCCGCAGGGGGATGAACACTGAAGCTTTCTTT. This sequence encodes CASRRGMNTEAFF. The chain links TRBV5-1 to TRBJ1-1, with 7 bases identical to TRBD1. The CDR3 is made up of 13 amino acids. Losses at the gene ends were 7 bases for V and 0 bases for J; bases not matched to a gene: 3. Germline CDR1 and CDR2: SGHRS and YFSETQ.

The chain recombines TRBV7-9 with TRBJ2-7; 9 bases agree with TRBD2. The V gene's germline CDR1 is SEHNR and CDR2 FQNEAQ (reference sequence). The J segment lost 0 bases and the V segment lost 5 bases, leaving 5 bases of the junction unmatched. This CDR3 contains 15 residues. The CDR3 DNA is TGTGCCAGCAGCCCCAGCGGGAGGAGCTCCTACGAGCAGTACTTC. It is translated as CASSPSGRSSYEQYF.

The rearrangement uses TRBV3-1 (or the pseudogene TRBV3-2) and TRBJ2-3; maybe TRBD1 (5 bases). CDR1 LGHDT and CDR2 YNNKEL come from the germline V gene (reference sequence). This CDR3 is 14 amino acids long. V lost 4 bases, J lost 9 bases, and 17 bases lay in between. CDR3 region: CASSPVQGGFTQYF. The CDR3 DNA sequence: TGTGCCAGCAGCCCCGTGCAGGGTGGCTTCACGCAGTATTTT.

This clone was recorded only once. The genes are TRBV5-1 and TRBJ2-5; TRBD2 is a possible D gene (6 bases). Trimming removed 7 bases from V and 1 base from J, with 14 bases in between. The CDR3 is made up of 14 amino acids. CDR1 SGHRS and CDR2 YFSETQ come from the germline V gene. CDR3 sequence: CASGAGTPQETQYF. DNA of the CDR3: TGCGCCAGCGGGGCGGGGACGCCCCAAGAGACCCAGTACTTC.

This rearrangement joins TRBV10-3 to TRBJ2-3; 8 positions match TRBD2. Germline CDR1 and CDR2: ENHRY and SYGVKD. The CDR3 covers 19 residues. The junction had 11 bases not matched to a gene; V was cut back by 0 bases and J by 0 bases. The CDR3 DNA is TGTGCCATCAGTGAGTCTGGGCGGGGGGCATTGTCTAGCACAGATACGCAGTATTTT. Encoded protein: CAISESGRGALSSTDTQYF.

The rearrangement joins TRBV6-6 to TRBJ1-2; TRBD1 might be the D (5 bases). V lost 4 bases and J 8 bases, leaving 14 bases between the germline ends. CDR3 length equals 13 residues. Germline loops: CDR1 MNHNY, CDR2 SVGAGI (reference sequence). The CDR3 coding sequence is TGTGCCAGCAGTTCACGGGGGGGTCGAGGCTACACCTTC. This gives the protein CASSSRGGRGYTF.

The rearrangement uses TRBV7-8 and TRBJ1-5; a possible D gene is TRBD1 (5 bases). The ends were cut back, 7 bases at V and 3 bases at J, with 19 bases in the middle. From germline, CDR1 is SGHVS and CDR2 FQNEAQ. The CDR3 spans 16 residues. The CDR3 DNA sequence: TGTGCCAGCAACGTTGCGGGGCGAGGGGACAATCAGCCCCAGCATTTT. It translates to CASNVAGRGDNQPQHF. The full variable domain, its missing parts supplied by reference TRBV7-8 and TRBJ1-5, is GAGVSQSPRYKVAKRGQDVALRCDPISGHVSLFWYQQALGQGPEFLTYFQNEAQLDKSGLPSDRFFAERPEGSVSTLKIQRTQQEDSAVYLCASNVAGRGDNQPQHFGDGTRLSIL.

CDR3 DNA sequence: TGCGCCAGCAGCTCCTCTCGGACTAGCGGGAGTACAGATACGCAGTATTTT. Residues: CASSSSRTSGSTDTQYF. This chain joins TRBV5-1 and TRBJ2-3; 13 bases map to TRBD2. Germline V lookup: CDR1 SGHRS, CDR2 YFSETQ. Trimming cost V 3 bases and J 3 bases; bases outside gene matches: 7. CDR3 length equals 17 residues. Drawing the rest from reference TRBV5-1 and TRBJ2-3, the complete variable domain is KAGVTQTPRYLIKTRGQQVTLSCSPISGHRSVSWYQQTPGQGLQFLFEYFSETQRNKGNFPGRFSGRQFSNSRSEMNVSTLELGDSALYLCASSSSRTSGSTDTQYFGPGTRLTVL.

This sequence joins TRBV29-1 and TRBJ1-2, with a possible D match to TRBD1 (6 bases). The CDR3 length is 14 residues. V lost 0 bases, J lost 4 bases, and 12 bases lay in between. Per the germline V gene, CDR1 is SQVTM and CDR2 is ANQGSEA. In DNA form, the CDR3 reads TGCAGCGTTGAAGATCTAGTCAGGGGCTATGGCTACACCTTC. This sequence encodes CSVEDLVRGYGYTF.

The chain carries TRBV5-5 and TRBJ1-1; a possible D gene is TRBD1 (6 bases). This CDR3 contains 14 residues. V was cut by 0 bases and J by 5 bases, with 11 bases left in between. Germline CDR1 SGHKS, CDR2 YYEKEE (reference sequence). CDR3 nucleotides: TGTGCCAGCAGCTTGGTGGTTCAGGGGACTGAAGCTTTCTTT. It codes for CASSLVVQGTEAFF.